This T cell receptor beta chain emerged from a study of neurological immune-mediated disorders. This clonotype occurred many times. From the 5' RACE reads, TCRdb called clonotypes with MiXCR, one entry per CDR3 protein. This table has about 74,000 distinct CDR3 sequences, roughly 5% appearing once. V was trimmed by 7 bases and J by 4 bases, leaving 11 bases between them. Germline lookup yields CDR1 MNHNS and CDR2 SASEGT. The CDR3 is 13 residues long. Stored at -80 C, 2 million PBMCs were the source of the unsorted libraries. The clonotype originates from a man aged 18 to 35 with multiple sclerosis. The V and J genes are TRBV6-1 and TRBJ1-5; D gene uncertain. Material for sequencing was PBMCs. The chain's CDR3 is CASTKEGNQPQHF. CDR3 DNA sequence: TGTGCCAGCACTAAAGAGGGAAATCAGCCCCAGCATTTT.